One sample yielded the 5 T cell receptor beta chains listed below, sequenced in a study of shared clonotypes between healthy human individuals. Data came from immunoSEQ multiplex PCR; TCRdb stores just in-frame clones and leaves some out. The sample holds fewer than 1.4 million clones; around three quarters are singletons and the top ten take 0.6% to 0.75%. Sequences were obtained from memory CD4+ T cells from PBMCs. Stated subset: CD45RA-negative fraction. The receptors come from a man between 18 and 29 years old in good health. Some clones in this sample may be carry-over from other donors' samples.

V gene TRBV7-9 combines with J gene TRBJ2-7; 7 positions match TRBD2. Germline assignment: CDR1 SEHNR and CDR2 FQNEAQ (reference sequence). Trimming took 5 bases from V and 4 from J; bases not matched to a gene: 8. CDR3 length: 14 residues. The CDR3 sequence: CASSSPGLTYEQYF. CDR3 nucleotide sequence: TGTGCCAGCAGCAGCCCGGGACTAACATACGAGCAGTACTTC. Drawing the rest from reference TRBV7-9 and TRBJ2-7, the complete variable domain is DTGVSQNPRHKITKRGQNVTFRCDPISEHNRLYWYRQTLGQGPEFLTYFQNEAQLEKSRLLSDRFSAERPKGSFSTLEIQRTEQGDSAMYLCASSSPGLTYEQYFGPGTRLTVT.

The chain has TRBV6-6 and TRBJ2-5, with 8 bases lining up with TRBD2. This CDR3 contains 15 residues. The germline V gene encodes CDR1 MNHNY and CDR2 SVGAGI (reference sequence). V trimming: 8 bases; J trimming: 1 base; junction bases outside the gene matches: 9. The CDR3 region has the DNA TGTGCCAGCCAGAGCGGGGGAGTGGGCCAAGAGACCCAGTACTTC. Protein product: CASQSGGVGQETQYF.

This clone is a singleton in its sample. The chain links TRBV11-2 to TRBJ2-1, with TRBD2 identical over 8 bases. This CDR3 is 18 amino acids long. Germline CDR1 SGHAT, CDR2 FQNNGV. J gave up 5 bases and V 2 bases, and 14 bases lay outside the gene matches. CDR3 sequence reads: CASSLRGVAGTPHNEQFF. Written as DNA, the CDR3 is TGTGCCAGCAGCTTACGAGGTGTAGCGGGGACGCCCCACAATGAGCAGTTCTTC.

The V and J genes are TRBV2 and TRBJ2-5; TRBD2 agrees at 9 bases. The germline CDR1 and CDR2 sequences are SNHLY and FYNNEI. The CDR3 is 15 amino acids. The V gene end was trimmed by 0 bases and the J gene end by 5 bases; junction bases not matched to a gene: 4. CDR3 in amino acids: CASSEARGGGETQYF. As DNA, the CDR3 is TGTGCCAGCAGTGAAGCGCGGGGGGGCGGTGAGACCCAGTACTTC.

In the case of this clone: A single base separates this from a much larger clone, so it may be a read error. The CDR3: CATSTGVEQYF. CDR3 nucleotides: TGTGCCACCAGCACAGGGGTCGAGCAGTACTTC. J is TRBJ2-5 and V is TRBV15; D is possibly TRBD1 (6 bases). With the DNA end fitting TRBJ2-7 better, the J assignment may be wrong. The CDR3 runs to 11 residues. Germline CDR1 LNHNV, CDR2 YYDKDF (reference sequence).